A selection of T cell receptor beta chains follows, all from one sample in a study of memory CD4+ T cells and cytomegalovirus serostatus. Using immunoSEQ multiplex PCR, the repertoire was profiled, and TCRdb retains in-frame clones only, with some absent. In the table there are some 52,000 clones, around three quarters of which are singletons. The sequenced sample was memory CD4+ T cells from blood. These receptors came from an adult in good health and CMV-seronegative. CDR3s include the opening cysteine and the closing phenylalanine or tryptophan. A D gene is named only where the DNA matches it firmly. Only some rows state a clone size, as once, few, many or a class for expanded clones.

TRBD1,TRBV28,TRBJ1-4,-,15,TGTGCCAGCAGTGCTACGACAGGGTACGATGAAAAACTGTTTTTT,CASSATTGYDEKLFF
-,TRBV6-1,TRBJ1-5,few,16,TGTGCCAGCAGTGAATCGCGGACACTGAGCAATCAGCCCCAGCATTTT,CASSESRTLSNQPQHF
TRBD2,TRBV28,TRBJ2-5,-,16,TGTGCCAGCAGTCCCCACCTAGCGGGGGTTGGTGAGACCCAGTACTTC,CASSPHLAGVGETQYF
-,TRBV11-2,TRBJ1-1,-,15,TGTGCCAGCAGCTTAGTCGCAGGGGTAAACACTGAAGCTTTCTTT,CASSLVAGVNTEAFF
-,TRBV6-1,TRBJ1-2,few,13,TGTGCCAGCAGGGGAACAGGGAAATATGGCTACACCTTC,CASRGTGKYGYTF
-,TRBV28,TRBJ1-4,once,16,TGTGCCAGCAGTTTAATCCTGGTTCAAACTAATGAAAAACTGTTTTTT,CASSLILVQTNEKLFF
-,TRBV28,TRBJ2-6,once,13,TGTGCCAGCAGGCTGACTGGGGCCAACGTCCTGACTTTC,CASRLTGANVLTF
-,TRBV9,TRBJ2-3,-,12,TGTGCCAGCAGCGTGTACACAGATACGCAGTATTTT,CASSVYTDTQYF
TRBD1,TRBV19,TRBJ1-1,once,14,TGTGCCAGTAGTAAACAGGGGGCTCTCACTGAAGCTTTCTTT,CASSKQGALTEAFF
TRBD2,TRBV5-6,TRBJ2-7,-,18,TGTGCCAGCAGCTTGGAGTTAACGGGACTAGCGGGAGTATACGAGCAGTACTTC,CASSLELTGLAGVYEQYF
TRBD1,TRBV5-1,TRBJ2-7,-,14,TGCGCCAGCAGCCGGGGCAGGGGGACCTACGAGCAGTACTTC,CASSRGRGTYEQYF
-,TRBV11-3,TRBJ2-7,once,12,TGTGCCAGCAGCGGGCCGAGCGACGAGCAGTACTTC,CASSGPSDEQYF
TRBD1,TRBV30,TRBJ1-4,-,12,TGTGCCTGGGGCGGGACAGCGGGAAAACTGTTTTTT,CAWGGTAGKLFF
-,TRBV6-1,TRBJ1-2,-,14,TGTGCCAGCAGTGAATCCCCCGGGTACTATGGCTACACCTTC,CASSESPGYYGYTF
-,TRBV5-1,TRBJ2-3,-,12,TGCGCCAGCAGAGCCAACACAGATACGCAGTATTTT,CASRANTDTQYF
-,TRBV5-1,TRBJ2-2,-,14,TGCGCCAGCAGCTTGGCAGGGAACACCGGGGAGCTGTTTTTT,CASSLAGNTGELFF
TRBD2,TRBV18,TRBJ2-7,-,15,TGTGCCAGCTCACCAGGTAGCGGGAGGACCTACGAGCAGTACTTC,CASSPGSGRTYEQYF
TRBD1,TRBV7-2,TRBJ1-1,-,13,TGTGCCAGCAGCTTAGCCCGGGACAGTGAAGCTTTCTTT,CASSLARDSEAFF